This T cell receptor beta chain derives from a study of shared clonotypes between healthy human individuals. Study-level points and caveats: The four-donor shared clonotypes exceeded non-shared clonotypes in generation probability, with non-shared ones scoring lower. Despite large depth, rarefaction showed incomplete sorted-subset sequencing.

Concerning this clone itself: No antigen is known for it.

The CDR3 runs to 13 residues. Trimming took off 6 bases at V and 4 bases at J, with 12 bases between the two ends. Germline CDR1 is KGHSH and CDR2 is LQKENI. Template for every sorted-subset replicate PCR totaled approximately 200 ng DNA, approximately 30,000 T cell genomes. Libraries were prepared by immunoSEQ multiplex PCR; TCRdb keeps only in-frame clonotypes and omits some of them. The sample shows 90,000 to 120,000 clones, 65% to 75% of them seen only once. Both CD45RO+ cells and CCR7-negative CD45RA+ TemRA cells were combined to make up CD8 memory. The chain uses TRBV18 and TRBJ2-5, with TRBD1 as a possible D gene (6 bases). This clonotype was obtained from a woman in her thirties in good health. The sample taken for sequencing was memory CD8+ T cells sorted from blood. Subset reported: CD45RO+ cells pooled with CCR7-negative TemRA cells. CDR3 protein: CASSKQGTETQYF. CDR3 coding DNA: TGTGCCAGCTCGAAGCAGGGGACAGAGACCCAGTACTTC.